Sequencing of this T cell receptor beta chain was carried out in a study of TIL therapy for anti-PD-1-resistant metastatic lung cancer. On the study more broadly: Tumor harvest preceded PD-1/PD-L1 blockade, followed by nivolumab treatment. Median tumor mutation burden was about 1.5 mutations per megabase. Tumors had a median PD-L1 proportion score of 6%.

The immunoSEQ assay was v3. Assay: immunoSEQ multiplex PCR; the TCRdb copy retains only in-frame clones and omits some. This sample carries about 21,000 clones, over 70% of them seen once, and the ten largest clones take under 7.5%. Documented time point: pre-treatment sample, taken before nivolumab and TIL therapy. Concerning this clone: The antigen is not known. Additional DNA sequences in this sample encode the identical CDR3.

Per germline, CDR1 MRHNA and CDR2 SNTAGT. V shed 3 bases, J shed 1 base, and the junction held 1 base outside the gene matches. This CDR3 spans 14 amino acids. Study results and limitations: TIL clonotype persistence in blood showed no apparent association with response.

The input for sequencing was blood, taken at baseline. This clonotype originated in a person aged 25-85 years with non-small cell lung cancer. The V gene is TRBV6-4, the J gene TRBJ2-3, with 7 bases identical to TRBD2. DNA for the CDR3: TGTGCCAGCAGTGAACGGGGGGGCACAGATACGCAGTATTTT. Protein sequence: CASSERGGTDTQYF.